The clone carrying this T cell receptor (beta chain) was observed many times. Antigen unknown. This record belongs to a study of Graves' ophthalmopathy and Graves' hyperthyroidism. Certain patients were not enrolled. These were patients with other autoimmune diseases, uncontrolled infections, pregnancy or lactation. From fresh peripheral blood, 8.5 to 10 ml in volume, the PBMCs were obtained. V was shortened by 7 bases and J by 1 base, with 10 bases between the two germline ends. There are 12 residues in the CDR3. The germline gives CDR1 GTSNPN, CDR2 SVGIG (reference sequence). TCR beta CDR3 amplification used RNA transcripts. HTBI primers served in a first-round RT-PCR, which a second-round multiplex PCR followed. TCRdb redid the calling of the multiplex PCR reads with MiXCR, one entry per CDR3 protein. Among about 620,000 distinct CDR3 sequences listed, about 20% were seen once. Study findings and constraints: Most thyroid clonotypes expanded beyond 0.001 frequency were also found in blood. Its predictions of ophthalmopathy progression gave the model over 65% sensitivity and approximately 72% specificity.

The chain couples TRBV30 to TRBJ1-2; D gene ambiguous. The origin of this receptor is a woman aged 18-29 years with stable Graves' hyperthyroidism. Some clones in this sample may be carry-over from other donors' samples. The specimen sequenced was peripheral blood. This CDR3 is CASALDNYGYTF. The CDR3 DNA sequence: TGTGCCTCCGCCTTGGATAACTATGGCTACACCTTC.